This is a list of T cell receptor beta chains from one sample in a study of cytomegalovirus exposure and HLA in healthy donors. The data were produced by immunoSEQ multiplex PCR, yet TCRdb's version contains in-frame clones alone and is incomplete. The sample yields about 160,000 clones, about 85% seen once. Sequencing input: PBMCs. The source is a man younger than 30 in good health and CMV-seropositive. Each CDR3 is given with its conserved first and last residue. Fields, in order: V gene, clone size, J gene, D gene, CDR3 protein, CDR3 DNA. The D gene is left open where the match is weak. Some rows have no size entry. The others give once, few or many, or a class for an expanded clone.

v_call: TRBV4-2; clone_size: few; j_call: TRBJ2-3; d_call: TRBD2; cdr3_aa: CASSPRLAGGTDTQYF; cdr3_nt: TGTGCCAGCAGCCCCCGATTAGCGGGAGGGACAGATACGCAGTATTTT
v_call: TRBV7-2; clone_size: NA; j_call: TRBJ1-2; d_call: TRBD1; cdr3_aa: CASSAGQGLLGYTF; cdr3_nt: TGTGCCAGCAGCGCGGGACAGGGGTTGCTCGGCTACACCTTC
v_call: TRBV6-1; clone_size: once; j_call: TRBJ2-5; d_call: NA; cdr3_aa: CASSEQQETQYF; cdr3_nt: TGTGCCAGCAGTGAGCAGCAAGAGACCCAGTACTTC
v_call: TRBV7-2; clone_size: NA; j_call: TRBJ2-3; d_call: TRBD2; cdr3_aa: CASSPRGGGGTDTQYF; cdr3_nt: TGTGCCAGCAGCCCACGGGGCGGGGGGGGCACAGATACGCAGTATTTT
v_call: TRBV5-1; clone_size: NA; j_call: TRBJ1-5; d_call: NA; cdr3_aa: CASSSMGGGETQHF; cdr3_nt: TGCGCCAGCAGCTCAATGGGGGGAGGGGAGACCCAGCATTTT
v_call: TRBV7-9; clone_size: NA; j_call: TRBJ1-1; d_call: NA; cdr3_aa: CSSSLAGIGERARNTEAFF; cdr3_nt: TGTTCCAGCAGCCTAGCCGGTATCGGGGAGAGGGCCCGGAACACTGAAGCTTTCTTT
v_call: TRBV9; clone_size: NA; j_call: TRBJ2-5; d_call: TRBD2; cdr3_aa: CASSASPLAGGQETQYF; cdr3_nt: TGTGCCAGCAGCGCCTCCCCCCTAGCGGGGGGCCAAGAGACCCAGTACTTC
v_call: TRBV9; clone_size: few; j_call: TRBJ2-3; d_call: NA; cdr3_aa: CASSATSMLSTDTQYF; cdr3_nt: TGTGCCAGCAGCGCTACTAGCATGCTTAGCACAGATACGCAGTATTTT
v_call: TRBV7-8; clone_size: NA; j_call: TRBJ1-5; d_call: NA; cdr3_aa: CASSLATGVSNQPQHF; cdr3_nt: TGTGCCAGCAGCTTAGCGACGGGGGTTAGCAATCAGCCCCAGCATTTT
v_call: TRBV7-6; clone_size: NA; j_call: TRBJ2-5; d_call: TRBD2; cdr3_aa: CASSPRGGGTQYF; cdr3_nt: TGTGCCAGCAGCCCACGGGGGGGAGGGACCCAGTACTTC
v_call: TRBV20-1; clone_size: NA; j_call: TRBJ1-2; d_call: TRBD1; cdr3_aa: CSVDRDYGYTF; cdr3_nt: TGCAGTGTCGACAGGGACTATGGCTACACCTTC
v_call: TRBV6-5; clone_size: NA; j_call: TRBJ1-1; d_call: TRBD1; cdr3_aa: CASRQGGAAFF; cdr3_nt: TGTGCCAGCCGTCAGGGGGGAGCGGCTTTCTTT
v_call: TRBV5-1; clone_size: NA; j_call: TRBJ2-7; d_call: NA; cdr3_aa: CASSSGVHEQYF; cdr3_nt: TGCGCCAGCAGCTCGGGTGTCCACGAGCAGTACTTC
v_call: TRBV7-9; clone_size: NA; j_call: TRBJ2-5; d_call: NA; cdr3_aa: CAGRGEETQYF; cdr3_nt: TGTGCCGGTCGGGGAGAAGAGACCCAGTACTTC